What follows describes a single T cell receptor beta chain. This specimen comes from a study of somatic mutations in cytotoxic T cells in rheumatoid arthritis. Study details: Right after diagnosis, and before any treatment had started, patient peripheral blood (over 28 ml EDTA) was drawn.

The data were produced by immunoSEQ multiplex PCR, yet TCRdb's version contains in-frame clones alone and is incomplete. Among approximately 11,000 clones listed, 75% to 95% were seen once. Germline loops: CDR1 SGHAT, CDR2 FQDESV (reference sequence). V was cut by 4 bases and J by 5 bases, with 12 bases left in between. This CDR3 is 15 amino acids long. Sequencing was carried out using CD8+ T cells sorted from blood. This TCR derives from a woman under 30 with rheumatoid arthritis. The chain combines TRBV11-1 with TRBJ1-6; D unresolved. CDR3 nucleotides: TGTGCCAGCAGCTACCCCCCTCTAAATAATTCACCCCTCCACTTT. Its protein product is CASSYPPLNNSPLHF.